This T cell receptor beta chain was sequenced for a study of blood T cell repertoires in COVID-19. Original processing methods: By means of reference gene primer amplification, nucleated cell counts were estimated. Method: immunoSEQ multiplex PCR; TCRdb's copy keeps in-frame clones and lacks some. That table furnishes V, J and clone size, whereas the DNA furnished D and trimming. The profile covers over 200,000 clones, with more than 85% appearing a single time and 1.9% taken by the ten largest. V shed 6 bases and J shed 5 bases, with 7 bases lying between them. The CDR3 has 11 residues. The germline CDR1 and CDR2 sequences are MNHEY and SVGAGI.

The sequencing sample was made of peripheral blood. The source of this sequence is a man between 35 and 55 years old with active or convalescent COVID-19. The rearrangement uses TRBV6-5 and TRBJ2-5; perhaps TRBD1 as D (6 bases). The DNA for the CDR3 is TGTGCCAGCAGCACAGGGGAGACCCAGTACTTC. Translating gives CASSTGETQYF.